Below are 12 T cell receptor beta chains sequenced from a single sample in a study of blood T cell repertoires in COVID-19 (dated by TCRdb to between 2020 and 2021). Libraries were made using the immunoSEQ multiplex PCR assay. TCRdb obtained this table from immuneACCESS and retained in-frame rearrangements with V and J assigned. These tables miss some clones; where compared with another copy, unresolved V genes account for less than half of the shortfall, and the remainder is unexplained. The sample has 60,000 to 90,000 clones on record, about 74% of them singletons. The ten largest clonotypes hold just over 2.5% of the sample. Sequenced sample: peripheral blood. Source of these receptors: a human donor with acute or convalescent COVID-19. The donor label of this sample is uncertain.

The chain couples TRBV12-3 or TRBV12-4 to TRBJ2-1; D gene unclear. This CDR3 is 11 amino acids long. V lost 6 bases and J lost 4, with 4 bases in between. The CDR3 spells CASSEYNEQFF. The CDR3 DNA is TGTGCCAGCAGCGAGTACAATGAGCAGTTCTTC.

The chain uses TRBV6-5 and TRBJ1-6; no definite D call. The CDR3 contains 13 residues. Per the germline V gene, CDR1 is MNHEY and CDR2 is SVGAGI. Trimming shortened V by 4 bases and J by 9 bases, and 10 bases separated the two germline ends. CDR3 loop: CASSLAIRSPLHF. DNA for the CDR3: TGTGCCAGCAGTTTGGCCATTCGTTCACCCCTCCACTTT.

This sequence joins TRBV19 and TRBJ1-6; no clear D. The CDR3 runs 13 residues. Germline V gene lookup returns CDR1 LNHDA and CDR2 SQIVND (reference sequence). Trimming stripped 0 bases from V and 5 bases from J, with 2 bases between. This chain's CDR3 is CASSIDNNSPLHF. Written as DNA, the CDR3 is TGTGCCAGTAGTATAGACAATAATTCACCCCTCCACTTT.

This clone has a single count. The chain uses TRBV30 and TRBJ1-1, with unresolved D. Germline-derived CDR1 and CDR2 are GTSNPN and SVGIG (reference sequence). The CDR3 totals 12 residues. The germline V and J ends were trimmed by 2 bases and 11 bases, with 15 bases remaining between them. The CDR3 DNA sequence: TGTGCCTGGAGTCTTAAGCCCAGCGGGGCTTTCTTT. The encoded protein is CAWSLKPSGAFF.

This clone was observed a few times. The chain employs TRBV30 and TRBJ1-2; D is uncertain. V lost 0 bases to trimming and J lost 0 bases, with 8 bases between them. This CDR3 contains 14 residues. In germline, CDR1 is GTSNPN, CDR2 SVGIG (reference sequence). The CDR3 DNA follows: TGTGCCTGGAGTGTCTCCGGAGCTAACTATGGCTACACCTTC. This encodes CAWSVSGANYGYTF.

The CDR3 reads CASSQSLAGNNQPQHF. CDR3 in DNA: TGTGCCAGCAGCCAATCGTTGGCGGGAAACAATCAGCCCCAGCATTTT. The chain joins TRBV16 to TRBJ1-5; D is unresolved. The CDR3 is 16 residues long. The germline V and J ends were trimmed by 0 bases and 3 bases, with 12 bases remaining between them. The germline V gene encodes CDR1 KGHSY and CDR2 FQNENV.

This clone has just a few counts. The chain is built from TRBV19 and TRBJ1-1, with a weak D call TRBD1 (6 bases). Germline V CDR1 and CDR2: LNHDA, SQIVND (reference sequence). With 2 bases removed from V and 2 bases from J, the gap between germline ends came to 12 bases. The CDR3 is 15 residues long. Written as DNA, the CDR3 is TGTGCCAGTAGTATATTCGGCAGGGGAAACACTGAAGCTTTCTTT. Its protein product is CASSIFGRGNTEAFF.

This clone has only one observation. The chain employs TRBV4-1 and TRBJ2-7; 7 positions match TRBD2. Trimming removed 4 bases from V and 0 bases from J; junction bases left unmatched: 12. CDR3 length: 17 residues. CDR1 is MGHRA and CDR2 is YSYEKL in the germline V gene. This CDR3 reads CASSLYAAGQYSYEQYF. The DNA of the CDR3 is TGCGCCAGCAGCCTATACGCAGCGGGGCAGTACTCCTACGAGCAGTACTTC.

J is TRBJ2-7 and V is TRBV5-1; 11 bases agree with TRBD2. Germline assignment: CDR1 SGHRS and CDR2 YFSETQ. The CDR3 length is 15 residues. Trimming removed 2 bases from V and 6 bases from J; junction bases left unmatched: 7. In nucleotides, the CDR3 is TGCGCCAGCAGCTTCCTAGCGGGAGGCTCTAGCGAGCAGTACTTC. Amino acids: CASSFLAGGSSEQYF.

This clone was found a few times. The CDR3 coding sequence is TGTGCCAGCAGTTATATCACCAGTGGCACGTATGGCTACACCTTC. This codes for CASSYITSGTYGYTF. The chain links TRBV6-5 to TRBJ1-2; the D is unclear. The CDR3 sequence is 15 residues long. From germline, CDR1 is MNHEY and CDR2 SVGAGI. The V end lost 3 bases, the J end lost 5 bases, and 16 bases lay between the germline ends.

The chain is built from TRBV7-2 and TRBJ2-1; unclear D gene. V was trimmed by 4 bases and J by 4 bases, leaving 11 bases between them. The germline CDR1 and CDR2 sequences are SGHTA and FQGNSA. This CDR3 is 14 amino acids long. The CDR3 coding sequence is TGTGCCAGCAGCTCCCTCGGGTATTACAATGAGCAGTTCTTC. It is translated as CASSSLGYYNEQFF. The full variable domain, with the rest looked up from reference TRBV7-2 and TRBJ2-1, is GAGVSQSPSNKVTEKGKDVELRCDPISGHTALYWYRQSLGQGLEFLIYFQGNSAPDKSGLPSDRFSAERTGGSVSTLTIQRTQQEDSAVYLCASSSLGYYNEQFFGPGTRLTVL.

In its sample, this clone was seen once. V gene TRBV6-2 or TRBV6-3 combines with J gene TRBJ1-2; D possibly corresponds to TRBD1 (6 bases). The V end was cut by 6 bases, the J end by 4 bases, with 18 bases between. Per germline, CDR1 MNHEY and CDR2 SVGEGT. This CDR3 spans 15 amino acids. CDR3 coding DNA: TGTGCCAGCAGCCCCAGGACAGCCACCTCCTATGGCTACACCTTC. This sequence encodes CASSPRTATSYGYTF.